The 3 T cell receptor beta chains below were found in one sample sequenced in a study of cytomegalovirus exposure and HLA in healthy donors. The PCR made use of 60 Vbeta and 13 Jbeta primers. Only in-frame clones appear in the TCRdb table, and some are missing; sequencing was by immunoSEQ multiplex PCR. The table has about 120,000 clones, 74% seen once. The sample was PBMCs. These receptors were taken from a human donor in good health.

The chain is built from TRBV5-6 and TRBJ2-2, with D tentatively TRBD1 (7 bases). This CDR3 has 16 amino acids. Germline V lookup: CDR1 SGHDT, CDR2 YYEEEE. With 2 bases removed from V and 1 base from J, the gap between germline ends came to 12 bases. The CDR3 is CASSLYQGGNTGELFF. As DNA, the CDR3 is TGTGCCAGCAGCTTATACCAGGGGGGGAACACCGGGGAGCTGTTTTTT.

Only one count was recorded for this clone. V is TRBV4-3 and J is TRBJ2-1; tentatively, D is TRBD2 (7 bases). The V and J ends lost 4 bases and 10 bases respectively, with 17 bases between them. This CDR3 region has 14 residues. The germline V gene encodes CDR1 LGHNA and CDR2 YSLEER. CDR3 nucleotide sequence: TGCGCCAGCAGCCCAGAGGCAGGGGAGGGAGAGCAGTTCTTC. It codes for CASSPEAGEGEQFF.

This clone was picked up a small number of times. The chain employs TRBV5-1 and TRBJ1-5; a possible D gene is TRBD1 (5 bases). CDR3 length: 13 residues. Looked up from germline, CDR1 is SGHRS and CDR2 is YFSETQ. V lost 4 bases to trimming and J lost 12 bases, with 17 bases between them. CDR3 DNA: TGCGCCAGCAGCGTGGAGGTTGGGACTTTCCAGCATTTT. Translated, it gives CASSVEVGTFQHF.